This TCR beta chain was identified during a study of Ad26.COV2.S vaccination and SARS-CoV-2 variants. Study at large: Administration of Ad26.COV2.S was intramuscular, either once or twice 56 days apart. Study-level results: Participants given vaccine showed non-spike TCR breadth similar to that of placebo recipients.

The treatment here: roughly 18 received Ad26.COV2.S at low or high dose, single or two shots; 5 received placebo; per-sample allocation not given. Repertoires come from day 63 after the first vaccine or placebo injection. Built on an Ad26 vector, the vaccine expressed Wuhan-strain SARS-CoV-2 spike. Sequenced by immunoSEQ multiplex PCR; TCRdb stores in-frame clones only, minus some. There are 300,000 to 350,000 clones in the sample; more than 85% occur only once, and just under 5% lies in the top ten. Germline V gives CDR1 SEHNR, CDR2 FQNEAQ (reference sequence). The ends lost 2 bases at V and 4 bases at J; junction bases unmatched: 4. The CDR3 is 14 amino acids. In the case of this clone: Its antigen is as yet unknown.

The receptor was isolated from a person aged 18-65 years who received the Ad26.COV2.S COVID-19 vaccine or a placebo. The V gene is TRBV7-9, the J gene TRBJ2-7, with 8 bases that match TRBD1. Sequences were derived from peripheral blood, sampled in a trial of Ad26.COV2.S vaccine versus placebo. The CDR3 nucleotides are TGTGCCAGCAGCTTAAAGGGACAGGTTTACGAGCAGTACTTC. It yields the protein CASSLKGQVYEQYF.